The 25 T cell receptor beta chains given below trace back to one sample, sequenced in a study of blood T cell repertoires in COVID-19. Some clones are missing from TCRdb's copy, which holds only in-frame ones; the method was immunoSEQ multiplex PCR. This repertoire shows about 220,000 clones, about 86% found once; its top ten account for 3%. The sequencing input was peripheral blood. Source of these receptors: a woman in her twenties or thirties who had recovered from COVID-19.

This chain links TRBV7-3 with TRBJ1-1, with 8 bases fitting TRBD1. This CDR3 comprises 14 residues. Germline loops: CDR1 SGHTA, CDR2 FQGTGA. The V and J ends lost 4 bases and 4 bases, in that order; junction bases with no gene match: 5. As DNA, the CDR3 is TGTGCCAGCAGCTCAGGGGGCGCGGGCACTGAAGCTTTCTTT. Translated: CASSSGGAGTEAFF.

The chain links TRBV18 to TRBJ2-3, with 10 bases identical to TRBD2. J was trimmed by 4 bases and V by 6 bases; bases with no gene match: 4. The V gene's germline CDR1 is KGHSH and CDR2 LQKENI. The CDR3 is 14 amino acids. The CDR3 DNA reads TGTGCCAGCTCTCTAGCGGGAGATTCAGATACGCAGTATTTT. This sequence encodes CASSLAGDSDTQYF.

This sequence joins TRBV11-3 and TRBJ2-3; 10 nucleotides match TRBD2. V lost 5 bases, J lost 4 bases, and 3 bases stayed unmatched. The germline gives CDR1 SGHNT, CDR2 YENEEA. CDR3 size: 14 residues. The CDR3 nucleotides are TGTGCCAGCAGCCGTAGCGGGAGGCCAGATACGCAGTATTTT. This gives the protein CASSRSGRPDTQYF.

V and J are TRBV30 and TRBJ1-1; D uncertain. The CDR3 has 13 residues. Trimming cost V 0 bases and J 0 bases, with 5 bases left between them. Per germline, CDR1 GTSNPN and CDR2 SVGIG (reference sequence). CDR3 loop: CAWSVFLNTEAFF. CDR3 DNA sequence: TGTGCCTGGAGTGTTTTCTTGAACACTGAAGCTTTCTTT.

This chain links TRBV5-1 with TRBJ1-2; 9 bases are a match to TRBD1. The V gene end was trimmed by 3 bases and the J gene end by 6 bases; junction bases not matched to a gene: 9. The CDR3 loop spans 15 amino acids. Germline CDR1 reads SGHRS; CDR2 reads YFSETQ. CDR3 amino acids: CASSWLTGGGDGYTF. The CDR3 DNA is TGCGCCAGCAGCTGGCTTACAGGGGGCGGGGATGGCTACACCTTC.

The gene calls are TRBV12-3 or TRBV12-4 and TRBJ1-1, with D maybe TRBD1 (6 bases). Trimming left V 1 base short and J 4 bases short, with 7 bases between. The CDR3 is made up of 13 amino acids. CDR3 sequence (DNA): TGTGCCAGCAGTTTAGGGACAGTCACTGAAGCTTTCTTT. It codes for CASSLGTVTEAFF.

In its sample, this clone was seen once. V usage is TRBV11-2 and J usage is TRBJ2-2; perhaps TRBD2 as D (6 bases). The CDR3 covers 17 residues. Germline loops: CDR1 SGHAT, CDR2 FQNNGV. V was clipped by 4 bases and J by 3 bases, with 18 bases between them. The CDR3 is CASSSGGAGYDTGELFF. Written as DNA, the CDR3 is TGTGCCAGCAGCTCCGGCGGGGCGGGATATGACACCGGGGAGCTGTTTTTT.

The table lists this clone with a few counts. The rearrangement joins TRBV4-1 to TRBJ2-2; the D gene is possibly TRBD2 (6 bases). V was clipped by 5 bases and J by 5 bases, with 12 bases between them. The CDR3 loop spans 14 amino acids. Germline CDR1 MGHRA, CDR2 YSYEKL. The CDR3 coding sequence is TGCGCCAGCAGCTTTACGGGAGCGACCGGGGAGCTGTTTTTT. Amino acids: CASSFTGATGELFF.

V gene TRBV11-2 combines with J gene TRBJ2-4, with a weak D call TRBD1 (6 bases). Looked up from germline, CDR1 is SGHAT and CDR2 is FQNNGV. The CDR3 sequence is 16 residues long. Trimming removed 0 bases at V and 3 bases at J, with 12 bases between. This CDR3 is CASSLETGYNKNIQYF. The CDR3 DNA reads TGTGCCAGCAGCTTAGAAACAGGGTATAACAAAAACATTCAGTACTTC.

This chain connects TRBV28 to TRBJ2-7; 7 positions match TRBD1. V dropped 7 bases and J dropped 3; count of bases not matched to a gene: 9. From germline, CDR1 is MDHEN and CDR2 SYDVKM. The CDR3 has 14 amino acids. The CDR3 coding sequence is TGTGCCAGCACCCCCTTATGGGACAGCTACGAGCAGTACTTC. Translating it yields CASTPLWDSYEQYF.

V gene TRBV4-1 combines with J gene TRBJ1-1; TRBD1 might be the D (6 bases). The length of the CDR3 is 16 residues. The V and J ends lost 0 bases and 3 bases respectively, with 14 bases between them. The germline V gene encodes CDR1 MGHRA and CDR2 YSYEKL. The chain's CDR3 is CASSQESSAGDTEAFF. The CDR3 nucleotides read TGCGCCAGCAGCCAAGAATCCTCGGCAGGGGACACTGAAGCTTTCTTT.

A note on this clone: One end of the junction does not line up with germline, which may come from a read error. This chain connects TRBV10-1 to TRBJ2-3; 9 bases map to TRBD2. The CDR3 covers 14 residues. The germline V gene encodes CDR1 WNHNN and CDR2 SYGVQD (reference sequence). In DNA, the CDR3 is TGCGCCAGCGGTGATAGCGGGAGCGGAGATACGCAGTATTTT. Translating it yields CASGDSGSGDTQYF.

The chain has TRBV5-1 and TRBJ2-2; D is perhaps TRBD1 (5 bases). Trimming stripped 5 bases from V and 3 bases from J, with 11 bases between. CDR1 is SGHRS and CDR2 is YFSETQ in the germline V gene. This CDR3 region has 14 residues. The CDR3 DNA sequence: TGCGCCAGCAGTTCCCAGGGTTACACCGGGGAGCTGTTTTTT. As protein: CASSSQGYTGELFF.

The V gene is TRBV19, the J gene TRBJ1-4; D not certain. Germline lookup yields CDR1 LNHDA and CDR2 SQIVND (reference sequence). V lost 9 bases to trimming and J lost 8 bases, with 19 bases between them. This CDR3 region has 14 residues. CDR3 protein: CASAPYQFMEKLFF. The CDR3, as DNA: TGTGCCAGCGCCCCGTATCAGTTCATGGAAAAACTGTTTTTT.

The V call is TRBV19, the J call TRBJ1-2; D unresolved. The V and J ends lost 3 bases and 1 base respectively, with 9 bases between them. The CDR3 is 14 residues long. Germline CDR1 and CDR2: LNHDA and SQIVND (reference sequence). CDR3 DNA sequence: TGTGCCAGTAGTATGGATCGGAGTAACTATGGCTACACCTTC. Translation: CASSMDRSNYGYTF.

DNA of the CDR3: TGTGCCTGGAGTGTACGTGGACAGGGAAGGGGAGATACGCAGTATTTT. It translates to CAWSVRGQGRGDTQYF. V is TRBV30 and J is TRBJ2-3; 8 bases are shared with TRBD1. The ends lost 0 bases at V and 5 bases at J; junction bases unmatched: 10. Looked up from germline, CDR1 is GTSNPN and CDR2 is SVGIG (reference sequence). This CDR3 region has 16 residues.

This clone was found once. This chain joins TRBV19 and TRBJ2-1; 8 positions match TRBD2. After removal of 10 bases from V and 4 bases from J, the junction contained 6 bases not matched to a gene. CDR1 is LNHDA, CDR2 SQIVND, per germline (reference sequence). The CDR3 covers 13 residues. The CDR3 protein is CATSGSVYNEQFF. The CDR3, as DNA: TGTGCCACAAGCGGGAGTGTATACAATGAGCAGTTCTTC.

The chain recombines TRBV19 with TRBJ2-7, with 7 bases fitting TRBD1. Looked up from germline, CDR1 is LNHDA and CDR2 is SQIVND (reference sequence). Trimming cost V 2 bases and J 4 bases; bases outside gene matches: 5. There are 14 residues in the CDR3. DNA for the CDR3: TGTGCCAGTAGTATAAGGACAGGTGCTTACGAGCAGTACTTC. Translation: CASSIRTGAYEQYF.

The V call is TRBV30, the J call TRBJ1-6, with a weak D call TRBD1 (5 bases). CDR3 size: 14 residues. The V gene's germline CDR1 is GTSNPN and CDR2 SVGIG (reference sequence). The V end was cut by 2 bases, the J end by 11 bases, with 16 bases between. The CDR3 DNA is TGTGCCTGGAGTTACGATTCGGGGGGAACACCCCTCCACTTT. Amino acids: CAWSYDSGGTPLHF.

The rearrangement links TRBV28 to TRBJ2-5, with D tentatively TRBD2 (6 bases). This CDR3 contains 14 residues. V was cut by 5 bases and J by 1 base, with 11 bases left in between. Germline lookup yields CDR1 MDHEN and CDR2 SYDVKM. The CDR3 DNA reads as TGTGCCAGCAGTGTTATAGCGGTCCAAGAGACCCAGTACTTC. Encoded protein: CASSVIAVQETQYF.

V gene TRBV7-3 combines with J gene TRBJ2-3, with D tentatively TRBD1 (8 bases). The CDR3 contains 15 residues. CDR1 is SGHTA and CDR2 is FQGTGA in the germline V gene. V lost 5 bases, J lost 1 base, and 13 bases lay in between. CDR3 amino acids: CASSQQGGGTDTQYF. In nucleotides, the CDR3 is TGTGCCAGCAGCCAACAGGGGGGGGGCACAGATACGCAGTATTTT.

The chain uses TRBV2 and TRBJ2-3; 7 bases map to TRBD2. Germline lookup yields CDR1 SNHLY and CDR2 FYNNEI. V gave up 4 bases and J gave up 6 bases; unmatched junction bases: 7. CDR3 size: 14 residues. The CDR3 sequence: CASSGGRGADTQYF. The CDR3 region has the DNA TGTGCCAGCAGTGGAGGGAGGGGAGCGGATACGCAGTATTTT.

This chain uses TRBV6-1 with TRBJ1-2; D might be TRBD1 (5 bases). Germline V lookup: CDR1 MNHNS, CDR2 SASEGT. The CDR3 is 12 amino acids. V shed 2 bases and J shed 8 bases, with 9 bases lying between them. The CDR3 spells CASSEKQGGYTF. CDR3 bases: TGTGCCAGCAGTGAAAAGCAGGGCGGCTACACCTTC.

This chain's CDR3 is CAWSVLETSGRRNEQFF. Written as DNA, the CDR3 is TGTGCCTGGAGTGTACTCGAGACTAGCGGGAGGAGGAATGAGCAGTTCTTC. This chain connects TRBV30 to TRBJ2-1; TRBD2 matches 13 bases. CDR1 and CDR2 (germline): GTSNPN, SVGIG (reference sequence). This CDR3 has 17 residues. V shed 0 bases, J shed 7 bases, and the junction held 9 bases outside the gene matches. Drawing the rest from reference TRBV30 and TRBJ2-1, the complete variable domain is SQTIHQWPATLVQPVGSPLSLECTVEGTSNPNLYWYRQAAGRGLQLLFYSVGIGQISSEVPQNLSASRPQDRQFILSSKKLLLSDSGFYLCAWSVLETSGRRNEQFFGPGTRLTVL.

The V call is TRBV5-1, the J call TRBJ1-1; the D gene is possibly TRBD1 (6 bases). Germline V gene lookup returns CDR1 SGHRS and CDR2 YFSETQ. Trimming took 5 bases from V and 0 from J, leaving 17 bases between them. CDR3 length equals 16 residues. The CDR3 is CASSPRRGGVNTEAFF. The DNA for the CDR3 is TGCGCCAGCAGTCCCCGTAGGGGGGGGGTGAACACTGAAGCTTTCTTT.